Reported below is one T cell receptor beta chain. Its cognate antigen is unknown. This sample was taken from a study of CD8 T cells in ankylosing spondylitis. Overall study findings and caveats: There was a TCR beta motif, made of several highly homologous variants, that appeared characteristic of ankylosing spondylitis blood.

The CDR3 is 15 amino acids. Germline V gives CDR1 DFQATT, CDR2 SNEGSKA (reference sequence). Trimming took 2 bases from V and 6 from J; bases not matched to a gene: 11. TCRdb called the 5' RACE reads again in MiXCR, with one record for every CDR3 protein. The sample lists fewer than 750,000 distinct CDR3 sequences; around 20% were seen once. The sample taken for sequencing was blood, either unsorted or a sorted T cell fraction (not recorded which). The chain joins TRBV20-1 to TRBJ2-7, with 9 positions matching TRBD2. The sequence was obtained from a male donor with ankylosing spondylitis. The CDR3 loop reads CSARSLGREGLEQYF. The CDR3 nucleotides read TGCAGTGCTAGATCCTTGGGGCGGGAGGGCCTCGAGCAGTACTTC.